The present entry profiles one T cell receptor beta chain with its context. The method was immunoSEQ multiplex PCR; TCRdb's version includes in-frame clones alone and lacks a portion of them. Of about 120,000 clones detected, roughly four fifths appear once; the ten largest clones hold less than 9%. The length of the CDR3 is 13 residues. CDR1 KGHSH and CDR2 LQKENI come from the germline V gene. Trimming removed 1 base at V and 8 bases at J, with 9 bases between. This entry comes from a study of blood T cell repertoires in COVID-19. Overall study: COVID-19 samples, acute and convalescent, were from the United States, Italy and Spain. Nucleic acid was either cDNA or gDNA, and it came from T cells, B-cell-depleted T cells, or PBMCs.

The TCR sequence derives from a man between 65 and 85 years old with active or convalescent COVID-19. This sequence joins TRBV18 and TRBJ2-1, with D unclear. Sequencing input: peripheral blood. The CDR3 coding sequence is TGTGCCAGCTCACCACTGCGGAGCGATGAGCAGTTCTTC. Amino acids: CASSPLRSDEQFF.